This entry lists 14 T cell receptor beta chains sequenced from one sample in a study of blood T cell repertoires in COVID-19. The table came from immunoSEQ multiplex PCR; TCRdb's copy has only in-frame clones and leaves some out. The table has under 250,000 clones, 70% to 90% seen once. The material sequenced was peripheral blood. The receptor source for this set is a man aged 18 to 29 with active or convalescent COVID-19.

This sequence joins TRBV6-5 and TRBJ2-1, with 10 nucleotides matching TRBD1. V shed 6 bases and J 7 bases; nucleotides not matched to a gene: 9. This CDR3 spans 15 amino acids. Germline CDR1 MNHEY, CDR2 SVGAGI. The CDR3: CASRTRTGGWNEQFF. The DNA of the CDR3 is TGTGCCAGCAGGACTCGGACAGGGGGTTGGAATGAGCAGTTCTTC.

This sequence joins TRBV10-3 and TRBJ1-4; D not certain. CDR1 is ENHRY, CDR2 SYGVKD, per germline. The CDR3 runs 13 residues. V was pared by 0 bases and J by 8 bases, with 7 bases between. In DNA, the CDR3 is TGTGCCATCAGTGAGTCAACAACAGAAAAACTGTTTTTT. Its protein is CAISESTTEKLFF.

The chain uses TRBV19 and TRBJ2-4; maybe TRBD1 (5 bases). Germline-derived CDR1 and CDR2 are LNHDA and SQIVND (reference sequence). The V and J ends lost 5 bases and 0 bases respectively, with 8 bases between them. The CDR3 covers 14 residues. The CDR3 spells CASSSRVAKNIQYF. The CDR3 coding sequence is TGTGCCAGTAGTTCCAGGGTAGCCAAAAACATTCAGTACTTC.

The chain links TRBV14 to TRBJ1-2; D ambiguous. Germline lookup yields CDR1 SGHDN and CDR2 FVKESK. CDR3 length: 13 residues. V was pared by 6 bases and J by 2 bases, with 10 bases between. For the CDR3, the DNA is TGTGCCAGCAGTCTTAAAATCAACTATGGCTACACCTTC. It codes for CASSLKINYGYTF.

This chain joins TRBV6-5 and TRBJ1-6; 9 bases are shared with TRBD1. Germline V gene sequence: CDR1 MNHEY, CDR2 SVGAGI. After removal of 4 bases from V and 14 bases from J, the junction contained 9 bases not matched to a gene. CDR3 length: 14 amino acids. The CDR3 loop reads CASSSGTGSFTLHF. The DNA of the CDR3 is TGTGCCAGCAGTTCCGGGACAGGGAGCTTCACCCTCCACTTT.

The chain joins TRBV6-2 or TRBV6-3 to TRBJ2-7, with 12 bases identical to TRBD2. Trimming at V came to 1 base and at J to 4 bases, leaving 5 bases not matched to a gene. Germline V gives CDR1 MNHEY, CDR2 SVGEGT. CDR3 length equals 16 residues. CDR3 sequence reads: CASSYFSGTSGYEQYF. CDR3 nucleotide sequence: TGTGCCAGCAGTTACTTCTCCGGGACTAGCGGGTACGAGCAGTACTTC.

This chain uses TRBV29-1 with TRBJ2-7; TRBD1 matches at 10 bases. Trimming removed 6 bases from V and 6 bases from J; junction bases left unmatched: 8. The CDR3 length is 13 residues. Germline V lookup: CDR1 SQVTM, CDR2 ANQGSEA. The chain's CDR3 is CSVWGTGAFEQYF. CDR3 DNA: TGCAGCGTGTGGGGGACAGGGGCCTTCGAGCAGTACTTC.

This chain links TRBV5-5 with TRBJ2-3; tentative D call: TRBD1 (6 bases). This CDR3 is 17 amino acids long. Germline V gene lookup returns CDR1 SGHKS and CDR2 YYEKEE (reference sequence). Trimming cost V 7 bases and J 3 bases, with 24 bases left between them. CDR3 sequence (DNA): TGTGCCAGCGGAAGCTACCGGGACACGGGTCATACAGATACGCAGTATTTT. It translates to CASGSYRDTGHTDTQYF.

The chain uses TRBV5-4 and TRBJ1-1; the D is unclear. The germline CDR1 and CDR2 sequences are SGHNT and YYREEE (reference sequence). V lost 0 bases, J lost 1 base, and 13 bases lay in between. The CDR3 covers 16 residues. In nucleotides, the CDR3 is TGTGCCAGCAGCTTGGTTGGTTTGGGCAGGAACACTGAAGCTTTCTTT. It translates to CASSLVGLGRNTEAFF.

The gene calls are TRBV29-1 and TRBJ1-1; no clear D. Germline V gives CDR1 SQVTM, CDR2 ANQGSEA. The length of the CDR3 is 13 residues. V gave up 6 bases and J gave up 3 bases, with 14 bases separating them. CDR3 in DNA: TGCAGCGTGTATAGAGGTACTTACACTGAAGCTTTCTTT. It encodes CSVYRGTYTEAFF.

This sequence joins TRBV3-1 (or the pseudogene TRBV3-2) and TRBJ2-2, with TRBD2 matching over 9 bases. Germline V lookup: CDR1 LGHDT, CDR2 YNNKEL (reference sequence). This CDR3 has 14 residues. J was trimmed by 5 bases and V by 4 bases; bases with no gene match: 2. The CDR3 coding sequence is TGTGCCAGCAGCCCACTAGCGGGTACCGGGGAGCTGTTTTTT. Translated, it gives CASSPLAGTGELFF.

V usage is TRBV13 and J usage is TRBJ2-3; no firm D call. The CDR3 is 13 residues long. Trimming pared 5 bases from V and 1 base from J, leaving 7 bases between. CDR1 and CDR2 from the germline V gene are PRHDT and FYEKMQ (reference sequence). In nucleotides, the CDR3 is TGTGCCAGCAGCCCCAGCGGCACAGATACGCAGTATTTT. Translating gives CASSPSGTDTQYF.

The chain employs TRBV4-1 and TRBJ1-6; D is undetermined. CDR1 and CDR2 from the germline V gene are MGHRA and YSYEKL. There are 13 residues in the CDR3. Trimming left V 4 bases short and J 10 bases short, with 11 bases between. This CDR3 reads CASSPLAVSPLHF. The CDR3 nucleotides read TGCGCCAGCAGCCCGTTAGCCGTATCACCCCTCCACTTT.

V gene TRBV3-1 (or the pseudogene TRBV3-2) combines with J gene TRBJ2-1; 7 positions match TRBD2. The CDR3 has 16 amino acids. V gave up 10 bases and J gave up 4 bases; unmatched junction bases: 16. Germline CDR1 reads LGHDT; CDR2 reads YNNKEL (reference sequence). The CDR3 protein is CATSPSLGGGYNEQFF. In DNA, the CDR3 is TGTGCCACCTCCCCTAGCTTGGGGGGGGGTTACAATGAGCAGTTCTTC.